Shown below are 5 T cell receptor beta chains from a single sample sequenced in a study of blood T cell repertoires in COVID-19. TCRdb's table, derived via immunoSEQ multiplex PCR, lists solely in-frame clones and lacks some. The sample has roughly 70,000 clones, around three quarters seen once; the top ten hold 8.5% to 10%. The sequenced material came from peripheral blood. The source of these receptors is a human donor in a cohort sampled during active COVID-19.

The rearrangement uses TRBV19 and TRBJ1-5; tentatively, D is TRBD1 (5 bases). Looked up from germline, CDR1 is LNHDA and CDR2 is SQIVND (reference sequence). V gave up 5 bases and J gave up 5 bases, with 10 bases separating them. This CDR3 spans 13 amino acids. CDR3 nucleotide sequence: TGTGCCAGTAGTGCCGGGGGGGATCAGCCCCAGCATTTT. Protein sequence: CASSAGGDQPQHF.

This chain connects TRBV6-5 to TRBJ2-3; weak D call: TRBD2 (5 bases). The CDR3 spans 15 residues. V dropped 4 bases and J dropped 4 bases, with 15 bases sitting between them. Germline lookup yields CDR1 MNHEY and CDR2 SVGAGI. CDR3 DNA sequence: TGTGCCAGCAGTTCCCGGGATTTTAAGGCAGATACGCAGTATTTT. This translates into CASSSRDFKADTQYF.

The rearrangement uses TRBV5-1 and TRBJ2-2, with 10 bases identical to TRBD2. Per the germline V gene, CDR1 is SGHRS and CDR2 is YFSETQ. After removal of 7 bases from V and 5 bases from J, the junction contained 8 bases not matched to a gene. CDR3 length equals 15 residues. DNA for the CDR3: TGCGCCAGCTTCCCTAGCGGGAGAATGACCGGGGAGCTGTTTTTT. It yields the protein CASFPSGRMTGELFF.

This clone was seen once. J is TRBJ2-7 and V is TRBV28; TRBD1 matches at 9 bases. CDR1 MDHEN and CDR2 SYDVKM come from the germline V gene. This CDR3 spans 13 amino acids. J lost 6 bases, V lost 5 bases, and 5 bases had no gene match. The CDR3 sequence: CASSPRTGVEQYF. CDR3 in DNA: TGTGCCAGCAGTCCCAGGACAGGGGTCGAGCAGTACTTC.

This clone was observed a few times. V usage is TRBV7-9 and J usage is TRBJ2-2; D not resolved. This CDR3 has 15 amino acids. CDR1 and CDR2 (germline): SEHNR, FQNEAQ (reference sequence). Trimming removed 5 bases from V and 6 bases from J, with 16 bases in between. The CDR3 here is CASSLTELSAGELFF. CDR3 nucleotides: TGTGCCAGCAGCCTGACTGAGCTGTCCGCCGGGGAGCTGTTTTTT.